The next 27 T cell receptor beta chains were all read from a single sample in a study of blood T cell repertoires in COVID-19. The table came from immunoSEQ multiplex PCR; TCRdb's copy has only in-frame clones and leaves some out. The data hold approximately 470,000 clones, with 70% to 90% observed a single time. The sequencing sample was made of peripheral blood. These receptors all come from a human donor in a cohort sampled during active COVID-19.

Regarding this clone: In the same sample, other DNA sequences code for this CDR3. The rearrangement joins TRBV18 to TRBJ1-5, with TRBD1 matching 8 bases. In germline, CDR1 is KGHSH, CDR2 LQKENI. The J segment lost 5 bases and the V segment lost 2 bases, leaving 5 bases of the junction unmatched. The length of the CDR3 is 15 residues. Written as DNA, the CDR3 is TGTGCCAGCTCACCAGCAGGGGGCGCGGATCAGCCCCAGCATTTT. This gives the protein CASSPAGGADQPQHF.

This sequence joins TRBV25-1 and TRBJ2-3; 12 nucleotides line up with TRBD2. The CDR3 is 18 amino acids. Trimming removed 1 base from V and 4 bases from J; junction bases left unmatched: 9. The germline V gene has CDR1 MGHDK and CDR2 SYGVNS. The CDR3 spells CASSESASGRARPDTQYF. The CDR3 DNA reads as TGTGCCAGCAGTGAATCGGCTAGCGGGAGGGCCCGCCCAGATACGCAGTATTTT.

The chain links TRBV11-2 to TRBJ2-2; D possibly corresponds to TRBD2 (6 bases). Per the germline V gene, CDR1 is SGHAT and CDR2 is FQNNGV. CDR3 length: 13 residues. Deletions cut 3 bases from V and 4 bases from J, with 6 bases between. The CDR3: CASSLGGTGELFF. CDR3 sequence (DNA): TGTGCCAGCAGCTTGGGGGGCACCGGGGAGCTGTTTTTT.

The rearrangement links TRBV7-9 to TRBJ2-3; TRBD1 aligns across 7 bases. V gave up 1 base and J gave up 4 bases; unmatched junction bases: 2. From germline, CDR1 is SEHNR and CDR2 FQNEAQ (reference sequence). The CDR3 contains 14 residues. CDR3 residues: CASSLGQGADTQYF. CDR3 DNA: TGTGCCAGCAGCTTAGGGCAGGGGGCAGATACGCAGTATTTT.

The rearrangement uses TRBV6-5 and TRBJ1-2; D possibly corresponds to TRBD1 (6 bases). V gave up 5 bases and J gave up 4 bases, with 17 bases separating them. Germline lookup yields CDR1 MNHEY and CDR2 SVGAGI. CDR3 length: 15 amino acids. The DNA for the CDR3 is TGTGCCAGCAGTACGAACCCGGGACAAGCCTATGGCTACACCTTC. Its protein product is CASSTNPGQAYGYTF.

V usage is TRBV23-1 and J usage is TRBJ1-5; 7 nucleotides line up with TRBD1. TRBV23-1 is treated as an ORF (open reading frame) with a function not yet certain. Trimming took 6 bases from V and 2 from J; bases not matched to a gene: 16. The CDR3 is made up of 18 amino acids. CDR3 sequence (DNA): TGCGCCAGCAGCTTTATGATGGACAGGCGGGGCGGCAATCAGCCCCAGCATTTT. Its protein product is CASSFMMDRRGGNQPQHF.

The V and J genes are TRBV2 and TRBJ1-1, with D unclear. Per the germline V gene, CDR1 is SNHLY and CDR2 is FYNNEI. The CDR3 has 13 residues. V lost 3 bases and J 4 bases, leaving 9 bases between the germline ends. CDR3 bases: TGTGCCAGCAGTGAGACGCGGAGCACTGAAGCTTTCTTT. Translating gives CASSETRSTEAFF.

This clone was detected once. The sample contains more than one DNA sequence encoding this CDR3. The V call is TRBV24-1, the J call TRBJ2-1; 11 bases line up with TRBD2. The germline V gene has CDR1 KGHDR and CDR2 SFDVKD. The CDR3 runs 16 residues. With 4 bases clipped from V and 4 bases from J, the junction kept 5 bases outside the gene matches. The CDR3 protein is CATSDPGTSGYNEQFF. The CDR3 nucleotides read TGTGCCACCAGTGACCCCGGGACTAGCGGTTACAATGAGCAGTTCTTC.

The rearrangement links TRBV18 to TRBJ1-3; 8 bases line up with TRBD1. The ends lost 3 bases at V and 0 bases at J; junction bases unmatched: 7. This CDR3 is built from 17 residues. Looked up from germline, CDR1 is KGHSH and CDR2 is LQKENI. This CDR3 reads CASSPTTGAFSGNTIYF. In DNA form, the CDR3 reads TGTGCCAGCTCACCGACGACAGGGGCCTTCTCTGGAAACACCATATATTTT.

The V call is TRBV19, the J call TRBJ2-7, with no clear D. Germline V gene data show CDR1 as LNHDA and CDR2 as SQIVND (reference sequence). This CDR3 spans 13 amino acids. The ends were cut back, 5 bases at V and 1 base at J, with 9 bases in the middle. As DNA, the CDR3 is TGTGCCAGTAGTGGGTACAGATCCTACGAGCAGTACTTC. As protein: CASSGYRSYEQYF.

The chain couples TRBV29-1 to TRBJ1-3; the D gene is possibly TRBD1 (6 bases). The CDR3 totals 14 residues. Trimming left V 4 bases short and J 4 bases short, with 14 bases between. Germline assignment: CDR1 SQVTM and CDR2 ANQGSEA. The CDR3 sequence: CSVGQASGGNTIYF. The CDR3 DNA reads TGCAGCGTTGGACAGGCCTCAGGGGGAAACACCATATATTTT.

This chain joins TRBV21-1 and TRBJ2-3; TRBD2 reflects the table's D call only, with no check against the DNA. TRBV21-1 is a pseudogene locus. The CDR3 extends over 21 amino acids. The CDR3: CASSNGMFGEREDTLTDTQYF. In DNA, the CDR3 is TGTGCCAGCAGCAATGGTATGTTCGGGGAGCGGGAGGATACCCTCACAGATACGCAGTATTTT.

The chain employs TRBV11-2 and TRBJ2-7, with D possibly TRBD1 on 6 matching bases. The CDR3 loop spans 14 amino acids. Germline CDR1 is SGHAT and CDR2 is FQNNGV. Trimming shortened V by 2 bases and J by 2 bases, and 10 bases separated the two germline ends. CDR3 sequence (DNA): TGTGCCAGCAGCTTAAACCAGGGGCCCTACGAGCAGTACTTC. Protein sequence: CASSLNQGPYEQYF.

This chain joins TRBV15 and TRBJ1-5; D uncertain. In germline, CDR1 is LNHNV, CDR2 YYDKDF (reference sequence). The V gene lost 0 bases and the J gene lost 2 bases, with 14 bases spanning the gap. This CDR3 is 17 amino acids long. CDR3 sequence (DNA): TGTGCCACCAGCAGAGATGGGCGGGGATCGGGCAATCAGCCCCAGCATTTT. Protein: CATSRDGRGSGNQPQHF.

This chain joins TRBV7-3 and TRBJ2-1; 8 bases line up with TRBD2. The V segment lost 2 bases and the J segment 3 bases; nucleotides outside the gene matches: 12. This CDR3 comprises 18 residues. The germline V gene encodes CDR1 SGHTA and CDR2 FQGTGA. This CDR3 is CASSLPGVVAGIYNEQFF. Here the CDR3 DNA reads TGTGCCAGCAGCTTACCGGGTGTAGTAGCGGGGATCTACAATGAGCAGTTCTTC. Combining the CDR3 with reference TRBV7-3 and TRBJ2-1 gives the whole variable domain GAGVSQTPSNKVTEKGKYVELRCDPISGHTALYWYRQSLGQGPEFLIYFQGTGAADDSGLPNDRFFAVRPEGSVSTLKIQRTERGDSAVYLCASSLPGVVAGIYNEQFFGPGTRLTVL.

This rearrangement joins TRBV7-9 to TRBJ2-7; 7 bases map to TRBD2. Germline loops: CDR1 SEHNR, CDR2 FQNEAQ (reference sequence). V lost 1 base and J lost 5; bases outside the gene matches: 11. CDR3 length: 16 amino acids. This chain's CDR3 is CASSLGGSGITDEQYF. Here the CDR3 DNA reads TGTGCCAGCAGCTTAGGAGGGAGCGGGATAACGGACGAGCAGTACTTC.

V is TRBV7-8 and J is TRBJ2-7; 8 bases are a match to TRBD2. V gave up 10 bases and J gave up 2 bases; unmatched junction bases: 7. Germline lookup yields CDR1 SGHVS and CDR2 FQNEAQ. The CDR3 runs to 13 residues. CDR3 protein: CATAGGYTYEQYF. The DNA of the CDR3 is TGTGCCACGGCGGGAGGCTACACCTACGAGCAGTACTTC.

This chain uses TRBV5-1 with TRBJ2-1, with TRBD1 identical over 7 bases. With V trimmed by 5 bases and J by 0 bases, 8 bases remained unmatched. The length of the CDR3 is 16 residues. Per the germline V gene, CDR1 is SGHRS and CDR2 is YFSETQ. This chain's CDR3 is CASRRQGESSYNEQFF. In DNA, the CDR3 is TGCGCCAGCAGGCGGCAGGGGGAGAGCTCCTACAATGAGCAGTTCTTC.

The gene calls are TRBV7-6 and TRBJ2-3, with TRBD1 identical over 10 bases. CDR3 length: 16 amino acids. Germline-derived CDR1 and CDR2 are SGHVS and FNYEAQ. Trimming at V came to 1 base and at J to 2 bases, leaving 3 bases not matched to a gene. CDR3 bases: TGTGCCAGCAGCTTAGTTGGGACAGGGGACACAGATACGCAGTATTTT. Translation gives CASSLVGTGDTDTQYF.

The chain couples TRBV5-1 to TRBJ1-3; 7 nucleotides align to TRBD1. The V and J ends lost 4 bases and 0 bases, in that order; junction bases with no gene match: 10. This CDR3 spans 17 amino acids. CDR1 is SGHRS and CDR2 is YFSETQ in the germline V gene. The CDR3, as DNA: TGCGCCAGCAGCCTTACAGGGGCTTCGAGCTCTGGAAACACCATATATTTT. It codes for CASSLTGASSSGNTIYF.

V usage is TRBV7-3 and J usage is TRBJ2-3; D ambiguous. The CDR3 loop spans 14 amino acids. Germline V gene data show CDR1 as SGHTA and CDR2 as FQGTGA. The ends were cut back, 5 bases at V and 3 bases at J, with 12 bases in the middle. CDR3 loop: CASSQTRVTDTQYF. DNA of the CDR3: TGTGCCAGCAGCCAAACGAGAGTGACAGATACGCAGTATTTT. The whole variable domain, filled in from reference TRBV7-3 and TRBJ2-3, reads GAGVSQTPSNKVTEKGKYVELRCDPISGHTALYWYRQSLGQGPEFLIYFQGTGAADDSGLPNDRFFAVRPEGSVSTLKIQRTERGDSAVYLCASSQTRVTDTQYFGPGTRLTVL.

The CDR3 region has the DNA TGTGCCAGCCACTGGACAGGGAACTCCTACGAGCAGTACTTC. Amino acids: CASHWTGNSYEQYF. This chain links TRBV2 with TRBJ2-7; TRBD1 aligns across 8 bases. The ends lost 8 bases at V and 0 bases at J; junction bases unmatched: 6. This CDR3 has 14 residues. Germline V gene lookup returns CDR1 SNHLY and CDR2 FYNNEI.

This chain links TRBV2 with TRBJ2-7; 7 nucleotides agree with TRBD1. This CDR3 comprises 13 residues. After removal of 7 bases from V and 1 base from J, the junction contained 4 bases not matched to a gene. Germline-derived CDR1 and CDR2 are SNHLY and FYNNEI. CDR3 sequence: CASNRDRSYEQYF. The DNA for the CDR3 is TGTGCCAGCAATCGGGACAGATCCTACGAGCAGTACTTC.

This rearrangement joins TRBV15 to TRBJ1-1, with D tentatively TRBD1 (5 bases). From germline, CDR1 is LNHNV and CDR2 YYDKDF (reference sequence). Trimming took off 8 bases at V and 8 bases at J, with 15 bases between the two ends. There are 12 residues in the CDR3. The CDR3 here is CATGRDLGEAFF. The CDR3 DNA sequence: TGTGCCACCGGGAGGGACCTTGGGGAAGCTTTCTTT.

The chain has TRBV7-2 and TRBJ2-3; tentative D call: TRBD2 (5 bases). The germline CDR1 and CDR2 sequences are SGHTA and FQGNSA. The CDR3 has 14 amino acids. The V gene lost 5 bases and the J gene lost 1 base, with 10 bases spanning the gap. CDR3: CASSGRIGTDTQYF. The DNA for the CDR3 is TGTGCCAGCAGCGGGAGAATCGGCACAGATACGCAGTATTTT.

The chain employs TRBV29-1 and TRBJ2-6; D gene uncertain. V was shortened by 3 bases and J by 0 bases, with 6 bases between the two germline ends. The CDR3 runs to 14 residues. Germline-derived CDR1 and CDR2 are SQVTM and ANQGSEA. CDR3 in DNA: TGCAGCGTTGATTCCAGCTCTGGGGCCAACGTCCTGACTTTC. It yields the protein CSVDSSSGANVLTF.

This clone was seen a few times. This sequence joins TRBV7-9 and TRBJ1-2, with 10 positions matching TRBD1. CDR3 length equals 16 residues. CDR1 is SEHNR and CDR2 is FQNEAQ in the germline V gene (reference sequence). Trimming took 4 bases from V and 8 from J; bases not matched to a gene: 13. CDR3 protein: CASSYGLPGQGYGYTF. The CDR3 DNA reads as TGTGCCAGCAGCTACGGACTTCCGGGACAGGGGTACGGCTACACCTTC.